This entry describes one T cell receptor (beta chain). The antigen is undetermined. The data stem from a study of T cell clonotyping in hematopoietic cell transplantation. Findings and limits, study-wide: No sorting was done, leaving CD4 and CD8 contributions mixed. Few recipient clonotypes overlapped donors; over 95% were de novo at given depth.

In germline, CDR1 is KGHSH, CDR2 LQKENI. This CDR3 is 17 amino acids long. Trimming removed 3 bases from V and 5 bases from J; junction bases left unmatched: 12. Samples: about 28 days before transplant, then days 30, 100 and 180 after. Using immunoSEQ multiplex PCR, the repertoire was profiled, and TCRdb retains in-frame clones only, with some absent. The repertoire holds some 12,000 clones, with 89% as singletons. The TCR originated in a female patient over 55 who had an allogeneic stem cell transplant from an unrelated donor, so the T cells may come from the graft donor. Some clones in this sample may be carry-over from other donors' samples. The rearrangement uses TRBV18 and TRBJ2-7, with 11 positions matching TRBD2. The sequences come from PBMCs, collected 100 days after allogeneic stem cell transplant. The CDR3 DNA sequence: TGTGCCAGCTCACCGTCCCCGGTAGCGGGAGGGATCGACGAGCAGTACTTC. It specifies CASSPSPVAGGIDEQYF.